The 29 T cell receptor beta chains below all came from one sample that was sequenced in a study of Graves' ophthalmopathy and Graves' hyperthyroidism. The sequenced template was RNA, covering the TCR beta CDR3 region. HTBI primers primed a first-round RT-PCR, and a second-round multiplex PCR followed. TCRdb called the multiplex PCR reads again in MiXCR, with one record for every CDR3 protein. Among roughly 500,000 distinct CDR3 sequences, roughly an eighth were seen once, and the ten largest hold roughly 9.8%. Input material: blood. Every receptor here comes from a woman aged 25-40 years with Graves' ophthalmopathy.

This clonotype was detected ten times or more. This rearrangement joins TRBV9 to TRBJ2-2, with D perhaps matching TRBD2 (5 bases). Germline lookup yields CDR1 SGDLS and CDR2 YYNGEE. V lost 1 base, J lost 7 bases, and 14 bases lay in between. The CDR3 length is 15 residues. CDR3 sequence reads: CASSVWAEGRGELFF. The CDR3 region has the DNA TGTGCCAGCAGCGTATGGGCAGAGGGCCGCGGGGAGCTGTTTTTT.

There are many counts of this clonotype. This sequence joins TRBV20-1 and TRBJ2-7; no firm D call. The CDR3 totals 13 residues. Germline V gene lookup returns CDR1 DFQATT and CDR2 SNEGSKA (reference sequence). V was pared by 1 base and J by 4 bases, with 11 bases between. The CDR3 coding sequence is TGCAGTGCTAGAGGGCTAATTGGTTACGAGCAGTACTTC. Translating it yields CSARGLIGYEQYF.

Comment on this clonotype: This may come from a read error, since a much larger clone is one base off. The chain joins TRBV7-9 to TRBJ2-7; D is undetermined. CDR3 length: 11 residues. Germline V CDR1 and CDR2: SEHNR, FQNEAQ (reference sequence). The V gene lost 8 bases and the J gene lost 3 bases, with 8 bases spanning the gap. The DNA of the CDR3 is TGTGCCAGCGCTGGCGACTACGAGCAGTACGTC. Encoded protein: CASAGDYEQYV.

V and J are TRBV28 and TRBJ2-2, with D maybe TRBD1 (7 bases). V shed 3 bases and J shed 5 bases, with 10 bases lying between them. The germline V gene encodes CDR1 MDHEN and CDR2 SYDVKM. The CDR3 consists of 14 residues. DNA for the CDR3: TGTGCCAGCAGTTTTCAGGGGGGAACCGGGGAGCTGTTTTTT. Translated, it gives CASSFQGGTGELFF.

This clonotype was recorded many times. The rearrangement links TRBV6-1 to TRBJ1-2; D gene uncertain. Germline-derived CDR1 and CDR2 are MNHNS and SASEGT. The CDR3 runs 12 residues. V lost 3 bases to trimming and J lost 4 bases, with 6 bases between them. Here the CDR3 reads CASSDAFYGYTF. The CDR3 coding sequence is TGTGCCAGCAGTGATGCATTCTATGGCTACACCTTC.

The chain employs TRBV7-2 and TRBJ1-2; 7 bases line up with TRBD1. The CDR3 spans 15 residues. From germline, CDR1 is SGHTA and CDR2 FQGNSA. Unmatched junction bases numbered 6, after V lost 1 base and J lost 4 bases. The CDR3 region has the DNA TGTGCCAGCAGCTTAGTGGGAGGGGACAGCTATGGCTACACCTTC. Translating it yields CASSLVGGDSYGYTF.

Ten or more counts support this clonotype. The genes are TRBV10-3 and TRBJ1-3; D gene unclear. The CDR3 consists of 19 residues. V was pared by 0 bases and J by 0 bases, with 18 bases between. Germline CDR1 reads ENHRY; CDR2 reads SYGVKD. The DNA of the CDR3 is TGTGCCATCAGTGAGTCGAATAATGAAGAGGGCAGCTCTGGAAACACCATATATTTT. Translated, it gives CAISESNNEEGSSGNTIYF.

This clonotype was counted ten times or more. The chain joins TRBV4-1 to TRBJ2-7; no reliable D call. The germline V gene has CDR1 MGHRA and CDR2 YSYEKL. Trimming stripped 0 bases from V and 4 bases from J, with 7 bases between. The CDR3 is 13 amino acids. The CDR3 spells CASSQEVGYEQYF. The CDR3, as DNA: TGCGCCAGCAGCCAAGAGGTGGGGTACGAGCAGTACTTC.

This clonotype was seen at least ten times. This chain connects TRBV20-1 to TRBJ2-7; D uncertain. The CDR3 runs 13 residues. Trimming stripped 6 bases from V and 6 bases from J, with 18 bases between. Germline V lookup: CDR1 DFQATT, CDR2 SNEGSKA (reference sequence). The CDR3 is CSASRTSVGEQYF. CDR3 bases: TGCAGTGCCTCAAGGACGTCTGTTGGCGAGCAGTACTTC.

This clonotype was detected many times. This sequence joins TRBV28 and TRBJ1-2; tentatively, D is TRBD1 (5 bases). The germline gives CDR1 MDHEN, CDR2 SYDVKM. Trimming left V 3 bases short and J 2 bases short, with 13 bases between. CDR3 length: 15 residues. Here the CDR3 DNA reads TGTGCCAGCAGTTTCACACAGGTTTTCAACTATGGCTACACCTTC. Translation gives CASSFTQVFNYGYTF.

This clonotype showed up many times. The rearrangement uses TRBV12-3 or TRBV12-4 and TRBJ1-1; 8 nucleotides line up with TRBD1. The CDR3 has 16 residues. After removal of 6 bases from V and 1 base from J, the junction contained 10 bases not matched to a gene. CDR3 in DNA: TGTGCCAGCAGAACGGACAGGGTGGCCCCGAACACTGAAGCTTTCTTT. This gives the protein CASRTDRVAPNTEAFF.

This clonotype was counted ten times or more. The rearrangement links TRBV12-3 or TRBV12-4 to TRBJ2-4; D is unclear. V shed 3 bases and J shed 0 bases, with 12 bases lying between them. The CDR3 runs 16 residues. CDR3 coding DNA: TGTGCCAGCAGTTTTTCAGATCGATTAGCCAAAAACATTCAGTACTTC. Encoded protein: CASSFSDRLAKNIQYF.

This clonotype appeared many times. The CDR3 is CATNRGSSYEQYF. The CDR3 DNA follows: TGTGCCACCAACCGGGGGAGCTCCTACGAGCAGTACTTC. This chain joins TRBV27 and TRBJ2-7, with D tentatively TRBD2 (6 bases). The V gene's germline CDR1 is MNHEY and CDR2 SMNVEV (reference sequence). The CDR3 is 13 residues long. Trimming stripped 10 bases from V and 0 bases from J, with 13 bases between.

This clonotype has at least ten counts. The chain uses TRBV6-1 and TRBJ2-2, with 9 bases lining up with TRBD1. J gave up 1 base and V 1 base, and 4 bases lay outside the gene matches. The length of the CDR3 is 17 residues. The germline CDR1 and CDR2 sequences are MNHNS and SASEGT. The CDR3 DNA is TGTGCCAGCAGTGAAGTGACAGGGGGAGGGAACACCGGGGAGCTGTTTTTT. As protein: CASSEVTGGGNTGELFF.

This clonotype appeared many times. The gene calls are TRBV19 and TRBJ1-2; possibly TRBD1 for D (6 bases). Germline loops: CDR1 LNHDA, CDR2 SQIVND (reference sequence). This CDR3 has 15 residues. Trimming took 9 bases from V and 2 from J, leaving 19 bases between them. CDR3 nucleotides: TGTGCCAGCTCGACCCAGGGGTCTCCCAACTATGGCTACACCTTC. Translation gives CASSTQGSPNYGYTF.

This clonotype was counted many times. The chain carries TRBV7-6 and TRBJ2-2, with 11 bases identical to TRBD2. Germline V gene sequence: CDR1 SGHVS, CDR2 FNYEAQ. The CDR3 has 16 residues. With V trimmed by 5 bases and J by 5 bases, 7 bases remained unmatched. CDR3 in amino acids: CASSPASSGGTGELFF. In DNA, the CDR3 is TGTGCCAGCAGCCCTGCTTCTAGCGGGGGGACCGGGGAGCTGTTTTTT. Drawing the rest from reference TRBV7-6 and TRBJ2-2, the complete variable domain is GAGVSQSPRYKVTKRGQDVALRCDPISGHVSLYWYRQALGQGPEFLTYFNYEAQQDKSGLPNDRFSAERPEGSISTLTIQRTEQRDSAMYRCASSPASSGGTGELFFGEGSRLTVL.

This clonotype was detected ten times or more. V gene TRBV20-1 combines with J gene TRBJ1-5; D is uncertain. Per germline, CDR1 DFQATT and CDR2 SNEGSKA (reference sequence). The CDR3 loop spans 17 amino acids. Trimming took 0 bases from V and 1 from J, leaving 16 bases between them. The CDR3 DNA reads TGCAGTGCTAGAGATCGAGGCAGGCCGGTGAGCAATCAGCCCCAGCATTTT. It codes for CSARDRGRPVSNQPQHF.

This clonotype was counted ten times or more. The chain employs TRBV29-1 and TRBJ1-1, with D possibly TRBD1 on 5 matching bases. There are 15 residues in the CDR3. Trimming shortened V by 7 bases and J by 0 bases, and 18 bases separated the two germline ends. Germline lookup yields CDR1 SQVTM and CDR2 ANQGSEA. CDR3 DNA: TGCAGCGCACTGGGACGGAGAGGTATGAACACTGAAGCTTTCTTT. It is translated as CSALGRRGMNTEAFF.

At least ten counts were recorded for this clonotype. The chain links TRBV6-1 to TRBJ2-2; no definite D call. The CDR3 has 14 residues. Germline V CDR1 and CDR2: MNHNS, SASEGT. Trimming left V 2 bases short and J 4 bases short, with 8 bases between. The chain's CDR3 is CASSEPGGTGELFF. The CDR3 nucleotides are TGTGCCAGCAGTGAACCGGGCGGCACCGGGGAGCTGTTTTTT.

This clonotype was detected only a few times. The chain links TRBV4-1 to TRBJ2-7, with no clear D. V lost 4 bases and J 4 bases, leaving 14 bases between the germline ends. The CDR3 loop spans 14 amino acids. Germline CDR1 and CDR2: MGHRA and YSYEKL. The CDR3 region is CASSRALPIYEQYF. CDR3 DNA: TGCGCCAGCAGCCGGGCCCTCCCGATATACGAGCAGTACTTC.

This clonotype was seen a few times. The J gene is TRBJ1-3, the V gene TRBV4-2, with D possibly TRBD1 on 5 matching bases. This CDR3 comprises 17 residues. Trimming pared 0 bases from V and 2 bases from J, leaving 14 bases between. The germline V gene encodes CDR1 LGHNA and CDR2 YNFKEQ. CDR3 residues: CASSQDRGIGAGNTIYF. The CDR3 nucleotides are TGTGCCAGCAGCCAAGATAGGGGAATAGGAGCTGGAAACACCATATATTTT.

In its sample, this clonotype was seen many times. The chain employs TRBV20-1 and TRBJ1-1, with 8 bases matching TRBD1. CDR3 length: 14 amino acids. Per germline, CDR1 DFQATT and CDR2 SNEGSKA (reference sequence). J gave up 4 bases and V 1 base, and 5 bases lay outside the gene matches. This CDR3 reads CSARVSTGGTEAFF. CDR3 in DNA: TGCAGTGCTAGAGTATCTACAGGGGGCACTGAAGCTTTCTTT.

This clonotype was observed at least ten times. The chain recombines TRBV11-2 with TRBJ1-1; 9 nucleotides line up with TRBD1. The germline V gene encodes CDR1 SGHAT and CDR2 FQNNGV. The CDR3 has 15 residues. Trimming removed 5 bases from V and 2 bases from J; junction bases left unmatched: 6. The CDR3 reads CASSTYRGLNTEAFF. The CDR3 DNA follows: TGTGCCAGCAGCACCTACAGGGGGCTCAACACTGAAGCTTTCTTT.

CDR3 nucleotide sequence: TGTGCCTGGAGTGTGATGACAGGGTCCCAGCATTTT. Residues: CAWSVMTGSQHF. The genes are TRBV30 and TRBJ1-5, with 7 bases identical to TRBD1. CDR1 is GTSNPN and CDR2 is SVGIG in the germline V gene (reference sequence). The CDR3 covers 12 residues. The J segment lost 11 bases and the V segment lost 0 bases, leaving 4 bases of the junction unmatched.

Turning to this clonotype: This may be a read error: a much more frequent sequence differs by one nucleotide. CDR3 nucleotide sequence: TGTGCCAGCCGGGGGGGGGGCAAAGGAAAAAACATTGAGTACTTC. Encoded protein: CASRGGGKGKNIEYF. The rearrangement joins TRBV6-1 to TRBJ2-4; TRBD2 agrees at 8 bases. This CDR3 contains 15 residues. The germline gives CDR1 MNHNS, CDR2 SASEGT.

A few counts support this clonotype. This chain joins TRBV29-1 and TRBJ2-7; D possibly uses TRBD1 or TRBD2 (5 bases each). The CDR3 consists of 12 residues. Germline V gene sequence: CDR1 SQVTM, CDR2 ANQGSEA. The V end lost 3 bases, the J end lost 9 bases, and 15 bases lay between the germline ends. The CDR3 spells CSVEGVLDGQYF. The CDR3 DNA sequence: TGCAGCGTTGAGGGGGTGCTTGACGGGCAGTACTTC.

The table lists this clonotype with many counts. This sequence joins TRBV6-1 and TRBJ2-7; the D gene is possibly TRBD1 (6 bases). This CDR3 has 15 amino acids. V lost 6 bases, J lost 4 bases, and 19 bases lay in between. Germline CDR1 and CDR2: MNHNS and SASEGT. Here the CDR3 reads CASRGGTERIYEQYF. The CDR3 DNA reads TGTGCCAGCAGAGGGGGAACGGAGAGGATATACGAGCAGTACTTC.

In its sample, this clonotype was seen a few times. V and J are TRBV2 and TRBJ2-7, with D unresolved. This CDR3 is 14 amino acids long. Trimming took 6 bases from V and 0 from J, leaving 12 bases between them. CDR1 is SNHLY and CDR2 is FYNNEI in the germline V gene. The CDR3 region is CASSPDGSSYEQYF. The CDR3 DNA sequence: TGTGCCAGCAGCCCGGACGGCTCCTCCTACGAGCAGTACTTC.

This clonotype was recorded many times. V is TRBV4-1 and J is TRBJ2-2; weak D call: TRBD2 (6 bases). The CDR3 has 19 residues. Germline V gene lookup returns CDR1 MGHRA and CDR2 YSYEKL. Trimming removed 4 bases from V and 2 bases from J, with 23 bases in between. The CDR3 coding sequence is TGCGCCAGCAGCCTAGAGAGAGGACTACGGCGGGGCAACACCGGGGAGCTGTTTTTT. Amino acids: CASSLERGLRRGNTGELFF.